The text below deals with one TCR beta chain. Its antigen is still unknown. This sample was included in a study of neoadjuvant nivolumab and ipilimumab in lung cancer. Whole-study results and caveats: From pretherapy to surgery, tumor richness and clonality rose with dual therapy.

Germline V gene lookup returns CDR1 LNHNV and CDR2 YYDKDF (reference sequence). The CDR3 is 14 amino acids. After removal of 3 bases from V and 8 bases from J, the junction contained 7 bases not matched to a gene. Clones were read by immunoSEQ multiplex PCR, and TCRdb kept only the in-frame ones, dropping some. The table includes approximately 17,000 clones, 65% to 85% detected once. The chain links TRBV15 to TRBJ2-1; TRBD1 agrees at 7 bases. The receptor comes from an adult with non-small cell lung cancer. This sample comprised tumor tissue, obtained after neoadjuvant nivolumab, alone or with ipilimumab, at or shortly before surgery. The CDR3, as DNA: TGTGCCACCAGCAGGGGCTCACAGGGGTATGAGCAGTTCTTC. Amino acid sequence: CATSRGSQGYEQFF.